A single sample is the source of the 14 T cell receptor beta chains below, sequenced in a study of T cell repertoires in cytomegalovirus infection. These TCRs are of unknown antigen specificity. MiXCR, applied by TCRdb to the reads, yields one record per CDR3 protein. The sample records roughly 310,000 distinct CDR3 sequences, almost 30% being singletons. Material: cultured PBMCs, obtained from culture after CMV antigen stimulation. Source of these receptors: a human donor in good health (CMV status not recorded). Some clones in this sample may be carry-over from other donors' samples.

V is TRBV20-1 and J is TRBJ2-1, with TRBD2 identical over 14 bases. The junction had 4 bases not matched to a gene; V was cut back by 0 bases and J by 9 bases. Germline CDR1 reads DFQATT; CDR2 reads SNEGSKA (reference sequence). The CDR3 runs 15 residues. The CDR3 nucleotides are TGCAGTGCTAGAGATGGCGGACTAGCGGGAGGTGAGCAGTTCTTC. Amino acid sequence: CSARDGGLAGGEQFF.

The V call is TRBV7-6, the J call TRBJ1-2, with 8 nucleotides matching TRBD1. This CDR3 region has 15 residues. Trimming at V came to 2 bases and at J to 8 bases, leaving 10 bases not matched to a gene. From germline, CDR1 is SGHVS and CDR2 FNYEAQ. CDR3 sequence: CASSLTRQGPRGYTF. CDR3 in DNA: TGTGCCAGCAGCTTAACTCGACAGGGGCCGAGAGGCTACACCTTC.

The CDR3 nucleotides read TGTGCCATAGCCCGGGACGGTGGGGTCCAGTACTTC. The encoded protein is CAIARDGGVQYF. The V gene is TRBV10-3, the J gene TRBJ2-5, with D perhaps assigned TRBD1 or TRBD2 (5 bases each). The V end lost 9 bases, the J end lost 10 bases, and 18 bases lay between the germline ends. The CDR3 contains 12 residues. From germline, CDR1 is ENHRY and CDR2 SYGVKD.

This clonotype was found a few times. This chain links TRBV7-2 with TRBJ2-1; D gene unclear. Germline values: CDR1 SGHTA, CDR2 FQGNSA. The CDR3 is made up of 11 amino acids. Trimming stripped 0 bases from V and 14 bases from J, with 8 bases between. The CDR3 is CASSLAKVEFF. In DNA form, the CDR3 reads TGTGCCAGCAGCTTAGCCAAGGTCGAGTTCTTC.

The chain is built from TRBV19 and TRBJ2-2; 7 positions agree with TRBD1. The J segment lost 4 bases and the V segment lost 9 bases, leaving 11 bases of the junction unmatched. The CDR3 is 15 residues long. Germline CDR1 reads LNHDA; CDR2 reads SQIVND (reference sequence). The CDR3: CASMGQSSSTGELFF. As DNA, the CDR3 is TGTGCCAGCATGGGACAGTCAAGTAGCACCGGGGAGCTGTTTTTT. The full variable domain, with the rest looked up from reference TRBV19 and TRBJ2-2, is DGGITQSPKYLFRKEGQNVTLSCEQNLNHDAMYWYRQDPGQGLRLIYYSQIVNDFQKGDIAEGYSVSREKKESFPLTVTSAQKNPTAFYLCASMGQSSSTGELFFGEGSRLTVL.

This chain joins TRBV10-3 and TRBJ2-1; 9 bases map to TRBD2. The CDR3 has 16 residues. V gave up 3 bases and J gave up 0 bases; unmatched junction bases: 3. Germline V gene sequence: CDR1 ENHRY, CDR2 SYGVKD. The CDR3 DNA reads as TGTGCCATCAGTGAAGCGGGAGGCAGCTCCTACAATGAGCAGTTCTTC. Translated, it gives CAISEAGGSSYNEQFF.

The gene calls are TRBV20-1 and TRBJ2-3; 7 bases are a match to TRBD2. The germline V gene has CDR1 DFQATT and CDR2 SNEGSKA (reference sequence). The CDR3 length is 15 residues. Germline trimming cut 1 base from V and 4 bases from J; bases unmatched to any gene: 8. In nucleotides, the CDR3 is TGCAGTGCTAGAGGGCAGCTAGCGGATGCAGATACGCAGTATTTT. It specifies CSARGQLADADTQYF.

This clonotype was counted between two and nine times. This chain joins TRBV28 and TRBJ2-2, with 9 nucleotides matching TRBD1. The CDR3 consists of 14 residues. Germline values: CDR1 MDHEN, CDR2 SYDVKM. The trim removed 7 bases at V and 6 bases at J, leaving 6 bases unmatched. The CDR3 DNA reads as TGTGCCAGCATCTCGGGACAGGGAGCCGGGGAGCTGTTTTTT. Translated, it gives CASISGQGAGELFF.

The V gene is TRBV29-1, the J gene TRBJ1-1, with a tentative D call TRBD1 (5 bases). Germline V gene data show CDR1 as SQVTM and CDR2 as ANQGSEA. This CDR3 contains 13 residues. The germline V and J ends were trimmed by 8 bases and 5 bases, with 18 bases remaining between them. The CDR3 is CSTPGPGLTEAFF. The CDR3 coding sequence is TGCAGCACCCCGGGGCCAGGGCTAACTGAAGCTTTCTTT.

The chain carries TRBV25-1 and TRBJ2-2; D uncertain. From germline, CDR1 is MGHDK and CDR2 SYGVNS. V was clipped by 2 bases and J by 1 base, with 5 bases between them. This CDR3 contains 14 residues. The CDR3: CASSEPQNTGELFF. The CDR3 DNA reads TGTGCCAGCAGTGAACCCCAGAACACCGGGGAGCTGTTTTTT.

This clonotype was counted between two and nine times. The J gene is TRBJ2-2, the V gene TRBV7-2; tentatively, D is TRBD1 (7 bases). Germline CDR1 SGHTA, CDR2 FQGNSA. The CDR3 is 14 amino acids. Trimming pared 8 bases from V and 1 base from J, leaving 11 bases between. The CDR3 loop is CASSGGRNTGELFF. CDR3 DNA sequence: TGTGCCAGCTCAGGGGGGAGGAACACCGGGGAGCTGTTTTTT.

CDR3 bases: TGTGCCAGCAGCTTGGTGTACGGGAACGAGCAGTACTTC. Protein: CASSLVYGNEQYF. This chain connects TRBV5-6 to TRBJ2-7; maybe TRBD2 (5 bases). The CDR3 covers 13 residues. V lost 0 bases to trimming and J lost 5 bases, with 9 bases between them. Per germline, CDR1 SGHDT and CDR2 YYEEEE.

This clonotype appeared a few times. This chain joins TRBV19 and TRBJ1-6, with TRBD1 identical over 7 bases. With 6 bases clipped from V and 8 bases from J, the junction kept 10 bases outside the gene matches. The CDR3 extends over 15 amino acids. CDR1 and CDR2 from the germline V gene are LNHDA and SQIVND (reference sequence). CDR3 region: CASRATGTDYSPLHF. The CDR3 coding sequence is TGTGCCAGTAGAGCAACCGGGACAGATTATTCACCCCTCCACTTT.

The CDR3 sequence is CASSLVFFRDKNTEAFF. For the CDR3, the DNA is TGTGCCAGCAGCTTAGTGTTCTTCCGGGACAAGAACACTGAAGCTTTCTTT. This chain joins TRBV7-9 and TRBJ1-1, with a weak D call TRBD1 (6 bases). The length of the CDR3 is 17 residues. V was clipped by 1 base and J by 1 base, with 16 bases between them. CDR1 SEHNR and CDR2 FQNEAQ come from the germline V gene (reference sequence).